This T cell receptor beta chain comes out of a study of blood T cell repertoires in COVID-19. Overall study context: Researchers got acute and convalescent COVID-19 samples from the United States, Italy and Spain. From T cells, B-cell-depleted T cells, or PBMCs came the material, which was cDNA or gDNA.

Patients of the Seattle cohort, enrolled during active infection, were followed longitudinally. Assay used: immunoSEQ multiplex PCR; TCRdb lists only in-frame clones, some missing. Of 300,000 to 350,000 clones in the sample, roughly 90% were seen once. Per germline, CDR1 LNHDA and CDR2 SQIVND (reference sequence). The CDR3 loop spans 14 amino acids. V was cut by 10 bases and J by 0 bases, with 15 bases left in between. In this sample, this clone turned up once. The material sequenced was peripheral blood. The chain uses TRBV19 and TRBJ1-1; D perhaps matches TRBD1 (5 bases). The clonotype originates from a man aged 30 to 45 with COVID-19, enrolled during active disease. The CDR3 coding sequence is TGTGCCACGAGGACACCAAATCTGAACACTGAAGCTTTCTTT. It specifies CATRTPNLNTEAFF.